Listed here is a single TCR beta chain. Its antigen remains unidentified. One end of the junction is discordant with germline, which a read error may explain. The receptor library was made with 5' RACE. Sequencing was carried out with a NextSeq 500. The TCR library protocol attached a unique molecular identifier to each TCR cDNA molecule to allow correction of PCR and sequencing errors. In the authors' own workflow: TCR identification, UMI-based error correction and CDR3 extraction were all carried out with Decombinator tools. TCRs above a frequency of 2 per 1,000, corresponding to the top 1% of the tumor frequency distribution, were defined as expanded. Expanded tumor TCRs statistically deemed absent (corrected P<0.05) from at least one tumor region were classed as regional, and all other expanded tumor TCRs were classed as ubiquitous. Each repertoire was subsampled 100 times to 5,000 TCRs, after which Renyi diversity was computed with the R vegan package. CDR3 similarity networks were built from amino acid triplet string-kernel similarity, connecting CDR3s with pairwise similarity above 0.82. The public reads were quality trimmed at Q25 with fastp and then assembled into clones with MiXCR by TCRdb, keeping productive beta chains. Each CDR3 protein gets just one entry, which takes the most common genes and DNA from the rows behind it. It is TCRdb's table, rather than the study itself, that gives the V and J calls and clone size. The sample includes around 13,000 distinct CDR3 sequences, with under 6.5% observed a single time. Clones ranked in the top ten supply 35% to 45% of the sample.

The entry originates in a study of spatial heterogeneity in lung cancer (dated by TCRdb to the late 2010s). Background on the whole study: Beta-chain transcripts were consistently detected in greater numbers than alpha-chain transcripts, which likely reflects a higher abundance of beta-chain transcripts. A strong correlation was found between TCR transcript counts in tumor regions and a T cell transcriptional module score from matched bulk RNA-seq. In the raw uncorrected reads, each unique combination of TCR and UMI appeared more than ten times on average. In non-small cell lung cancer, the study quantitatively compared TCR alpha and beta repertoires across several tumor regions, matched nontumor lung, and blood. Nonsynonymous mutation counts, determined by whole-exome sequencing of tumor tissue, were related to features of the TCR repertoire. At surgery, roughly 220 tumor regions, around 65 matched nontumor lung samples and 45 to 60 PBMC samples were TCR-sequenced for both alpha and beta chains.

This sample's time point label indicates: sample taken at primary tumor resection. The donors were more than 65 patients from the lung TRACERx cohort who had early-stage, untreated non-small cell lung cancer. For TCR sequencing, whole RNA was extracted from tumor and nontumor lung tissue, or from cryopreserved PBMC samples, and no cell sorting was done. A patient was chosen for TCR sequencing only when enough RNA was available from at least two tumor regions. Before being selected, tumor and adjacent nontumor lung specimens were reviewed by a lung pathologist. Broader findings and caveats from the paper: Additional single-cell paired TCR alpha and beta sequencing was considered necessary to confirm, at a functional level, the hypothesis that regional TCRs recognize regional mutations. TCR-seq coverage of tumor T cells was estimated to be only approximately 7% for alpha chains and 13% for beta chains. The tumor nonsynonymous mutation count correlated with the number of expanded intratumoral alpha and beta TCRs. Counts of ubiquitous and regional expanded TCRs were found to correlate with counts of ubiquitous and regional nonsynonymous mutations, respectively.

From cysteine to phenylalanine, the CDR3 is 15 amino acids long. Only CDR3 DNA remains: 45 bases, in frame from the first base. The starting material was lung tumor tissue, obtained at surgery. Here the chain combines TRBV12-3 or TRBV12-4 and TRBJ2-2; a tentative D call is TRBD1 (7 bases match). The clonotype comes from a male donor with early-stage non-small cell lung cancer. Here the CDR3 is given as CVSSLQGTYTGGLFF. The nucleotide sequence is TGTGTCAGCAGCCTACAGGGGACGTACACCGGGGGGCTGTTTTTT.